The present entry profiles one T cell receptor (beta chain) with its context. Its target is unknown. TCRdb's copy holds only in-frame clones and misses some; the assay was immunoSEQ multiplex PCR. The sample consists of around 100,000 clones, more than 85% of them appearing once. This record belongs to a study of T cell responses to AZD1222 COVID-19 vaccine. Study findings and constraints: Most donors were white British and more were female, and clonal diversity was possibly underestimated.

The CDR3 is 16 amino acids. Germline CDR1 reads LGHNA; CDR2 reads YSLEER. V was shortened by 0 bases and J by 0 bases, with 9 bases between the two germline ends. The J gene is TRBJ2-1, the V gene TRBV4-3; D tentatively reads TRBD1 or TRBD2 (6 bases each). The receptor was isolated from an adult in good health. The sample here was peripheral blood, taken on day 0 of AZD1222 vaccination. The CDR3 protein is CASSQDGGGSYNEQFF. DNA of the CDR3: TGCGCCAGCAGCCAAGATGGAGGGGGCTCCTACAATGAGCAGTTCTTC.